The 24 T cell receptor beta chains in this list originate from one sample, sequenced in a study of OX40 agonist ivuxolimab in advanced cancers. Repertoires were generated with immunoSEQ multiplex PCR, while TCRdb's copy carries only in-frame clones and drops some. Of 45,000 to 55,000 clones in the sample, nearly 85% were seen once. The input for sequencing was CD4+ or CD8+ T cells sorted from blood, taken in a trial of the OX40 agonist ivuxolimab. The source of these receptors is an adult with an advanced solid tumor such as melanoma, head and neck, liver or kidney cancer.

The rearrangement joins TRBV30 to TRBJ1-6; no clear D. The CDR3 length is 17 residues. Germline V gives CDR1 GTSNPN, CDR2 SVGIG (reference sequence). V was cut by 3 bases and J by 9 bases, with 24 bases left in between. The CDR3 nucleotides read TGTGCCTGGAGGGCGTCGTATGGAACCTTTAGTAGTTCACCCCTCCACTTT. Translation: CAWRASYGTFSSSPLHF.

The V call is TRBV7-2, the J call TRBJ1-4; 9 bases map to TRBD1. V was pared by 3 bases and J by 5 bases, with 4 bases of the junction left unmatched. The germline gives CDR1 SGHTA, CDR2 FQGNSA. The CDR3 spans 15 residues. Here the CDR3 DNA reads TGTGCCAGCAGCTTGGTCACAGGGGGCAATGAAAAACTGTTTTTT. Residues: CASSLVTGGNEKLFF.

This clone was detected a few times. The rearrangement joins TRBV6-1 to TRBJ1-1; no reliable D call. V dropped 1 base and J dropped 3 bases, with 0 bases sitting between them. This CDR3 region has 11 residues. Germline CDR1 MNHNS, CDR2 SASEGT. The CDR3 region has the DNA TGTGCCAGCAGTGAAGACACTGAAGCTTTCTTT. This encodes CASSEDTEAFF.

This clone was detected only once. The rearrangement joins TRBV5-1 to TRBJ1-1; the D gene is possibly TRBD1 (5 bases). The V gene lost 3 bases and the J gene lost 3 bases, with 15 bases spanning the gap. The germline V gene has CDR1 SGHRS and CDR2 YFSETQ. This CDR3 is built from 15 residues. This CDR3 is CASSYQERGDTEAFF. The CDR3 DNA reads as TGCGCCAGCAGCTATCAGGAACGAGGGGACACTGAAGCTTTCTTT.

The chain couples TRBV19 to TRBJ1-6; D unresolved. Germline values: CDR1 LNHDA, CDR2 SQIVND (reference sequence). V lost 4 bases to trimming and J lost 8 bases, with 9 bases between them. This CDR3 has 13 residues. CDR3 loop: CASSRGLDSPLHF. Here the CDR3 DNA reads TGTGCCAGTAGTAGGGGTTTGGATTCACCCCTCCACTTT.

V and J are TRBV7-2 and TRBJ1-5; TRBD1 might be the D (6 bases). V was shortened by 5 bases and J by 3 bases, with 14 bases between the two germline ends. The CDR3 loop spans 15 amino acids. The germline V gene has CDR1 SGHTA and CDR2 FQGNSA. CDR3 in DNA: TGTGCCAGCAGCCTAGGGGGTTTTACCAATCAGCCCCAGCATTTT. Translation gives CASSLGGFTNQPQHF. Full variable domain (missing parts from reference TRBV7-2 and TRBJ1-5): GAGVSQSPSNKVTEKGKDVELRCDPISGHTALYWYRQSLGQGLEFLIYFQGNSAPDKSGLPSDRFSAERTGGSVSTLTIQRTQQEDSAVYLCASSLGGFTNQPQHFGDGTRLSIL.

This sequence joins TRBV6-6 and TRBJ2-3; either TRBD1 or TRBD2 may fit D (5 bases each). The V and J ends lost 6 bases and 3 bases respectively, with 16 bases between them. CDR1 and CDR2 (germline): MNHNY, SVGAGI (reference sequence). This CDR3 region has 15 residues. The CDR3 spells CASRHAGATTDTQYF. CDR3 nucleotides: TGTGCCAGCAGACACGCCGGGGCGACGACAGATACGCAGTATTTT.

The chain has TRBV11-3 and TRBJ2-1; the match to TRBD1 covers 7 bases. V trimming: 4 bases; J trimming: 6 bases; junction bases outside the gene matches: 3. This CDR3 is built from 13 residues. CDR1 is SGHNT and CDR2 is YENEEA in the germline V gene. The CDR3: CASSSTGINEQFF. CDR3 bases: TGTGCCAGCAGCTCGACAGGGATCAATGAGCAGTTCTTC.

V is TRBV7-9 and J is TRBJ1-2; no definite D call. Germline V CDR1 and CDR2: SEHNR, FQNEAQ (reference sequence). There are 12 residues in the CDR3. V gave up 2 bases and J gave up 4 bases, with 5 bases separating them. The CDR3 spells CASSLPSYGYTF. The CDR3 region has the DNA TGTGCCAGCAGCTTACCATCCTATGGCTACACCTTC. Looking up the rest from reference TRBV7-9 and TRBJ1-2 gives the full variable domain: DTGVSQNPRHKITKRGQNVTFRCDPISEHNRLYWYRQTLGQGPEFLTYFQNEAQLEKSRLLSDRFSAERPKGSFSTLEIQRTEQGDSAMYLCASSLPSYGYTFGSGTRLTVV.

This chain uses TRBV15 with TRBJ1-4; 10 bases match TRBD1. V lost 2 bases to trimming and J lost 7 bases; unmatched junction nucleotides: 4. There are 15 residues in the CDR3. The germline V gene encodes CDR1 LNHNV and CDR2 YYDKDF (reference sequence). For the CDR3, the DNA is TGTGCCACCAGCAGAAAGAGACAGGGGGCTGAAAAACTGTTTTTT. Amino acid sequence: CATSRKRQGAEKLFF.

The CDR3 is CASSQSLFAKNSPLHF. The DNA of the CDR3 is TGCGCCAGCAGCCAATCCCTTTTCGCGAAGAATTCACCCCTCCACTTT. The chain combines TRBV4-3 with TRBJ1-6; no clear D. Trimming cost V 2 bases and J 7 bases, with 15 bases left between them. CDR3 length equals 16 residues. Germline CDR1 reads LGHNA; CDR2 reads YSLEER.

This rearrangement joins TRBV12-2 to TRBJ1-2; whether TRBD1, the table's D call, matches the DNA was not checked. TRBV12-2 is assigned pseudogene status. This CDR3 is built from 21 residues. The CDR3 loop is CASRFDGVRGQGSLWDYGYTF. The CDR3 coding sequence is TGTGCAAGTCGCTTTGATGGGGTCCGGGGACAGGGATCACTCTGGGACTATGGCTACACCTTC.

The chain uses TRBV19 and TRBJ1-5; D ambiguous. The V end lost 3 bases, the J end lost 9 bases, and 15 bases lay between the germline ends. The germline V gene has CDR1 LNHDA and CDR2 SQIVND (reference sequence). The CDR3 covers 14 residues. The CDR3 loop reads CASSMEGLFLPQHF. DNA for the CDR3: TGTGCCAGTAGTATGGAGGGTCTGTTTCTGCCCCAGCATTTT.

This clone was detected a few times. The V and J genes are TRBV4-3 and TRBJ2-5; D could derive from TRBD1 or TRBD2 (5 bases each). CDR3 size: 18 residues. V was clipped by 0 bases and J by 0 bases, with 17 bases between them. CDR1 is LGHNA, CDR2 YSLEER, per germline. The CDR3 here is CASSQDSRGAPNQETQYF. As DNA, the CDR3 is TGCGCCAGCAGCCAAGATAGTAGAGGGGCTCCAAACCAAGAGACCCAGTACTTC.

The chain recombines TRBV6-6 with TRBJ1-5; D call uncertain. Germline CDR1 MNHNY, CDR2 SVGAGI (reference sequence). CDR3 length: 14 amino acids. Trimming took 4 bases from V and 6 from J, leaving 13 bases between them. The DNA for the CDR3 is TGTGCCAGCAGTTCCCCGCGGGGTGCTCAGCCCCAGCATTTT. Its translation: CASSSPRGAQPQHF.

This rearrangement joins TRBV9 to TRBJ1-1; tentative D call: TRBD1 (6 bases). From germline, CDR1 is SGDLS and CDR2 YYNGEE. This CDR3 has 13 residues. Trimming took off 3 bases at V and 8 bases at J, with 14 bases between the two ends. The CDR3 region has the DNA TGTGCCAGCAGCGGGGCCGGGACAACAGAAGCTTTCTTT. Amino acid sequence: CASSGAGTTEAFF.

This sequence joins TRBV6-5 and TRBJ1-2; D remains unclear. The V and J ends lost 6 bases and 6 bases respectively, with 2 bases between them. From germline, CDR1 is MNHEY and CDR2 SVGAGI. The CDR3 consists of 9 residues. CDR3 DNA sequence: TGTGCCAGCAGCGATGGCTACACCTTC. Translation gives CASSDGYTF.

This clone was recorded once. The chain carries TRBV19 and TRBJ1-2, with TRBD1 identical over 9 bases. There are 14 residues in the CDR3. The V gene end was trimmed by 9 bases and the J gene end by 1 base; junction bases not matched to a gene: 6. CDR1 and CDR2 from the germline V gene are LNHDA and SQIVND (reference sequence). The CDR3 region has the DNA TGTGCCAGCCGGACAGGGGCCGGTAACTATGGCTACACCTTC. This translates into CASRTGAGNYGYTF.

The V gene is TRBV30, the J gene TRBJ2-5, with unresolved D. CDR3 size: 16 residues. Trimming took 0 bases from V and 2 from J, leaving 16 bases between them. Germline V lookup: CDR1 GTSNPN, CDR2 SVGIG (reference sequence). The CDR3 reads CAWSVSQLGIQETQYF. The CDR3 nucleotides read TGTGCCTGGAGTGTAAGCCAGTTGGGGATACAAGAGACCCAGTACTTC. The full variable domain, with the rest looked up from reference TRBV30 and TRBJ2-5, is SQTIHQWPATLVQPVGSPLSLECTVEGTSNPNLYWYRQAAGRGLQLLFYSVGIGQISSEVPQNLSASRPQDRQFILSSKKLLLSDSGFYLCAWSVSQLGIQETQYFGPGTRLLVL.

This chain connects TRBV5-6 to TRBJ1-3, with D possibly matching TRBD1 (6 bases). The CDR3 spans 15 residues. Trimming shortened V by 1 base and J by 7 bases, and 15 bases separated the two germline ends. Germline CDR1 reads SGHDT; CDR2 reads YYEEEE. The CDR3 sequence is CASSLNRVSGNTIYF. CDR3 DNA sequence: TGTGCCAGCAGCTTGAACAGGGTCTCCGGTAACACCATATATTTT.

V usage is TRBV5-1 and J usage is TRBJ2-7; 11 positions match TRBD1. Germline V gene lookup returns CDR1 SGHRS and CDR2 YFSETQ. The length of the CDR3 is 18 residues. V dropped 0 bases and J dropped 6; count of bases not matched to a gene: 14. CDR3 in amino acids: CASSLVGQGAHLGSEQYF. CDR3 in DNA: TGCGCCAGCAGCTTGGTAGGACAGGGGGCCCATTTGGGATCCGAGCAGTACTTC.

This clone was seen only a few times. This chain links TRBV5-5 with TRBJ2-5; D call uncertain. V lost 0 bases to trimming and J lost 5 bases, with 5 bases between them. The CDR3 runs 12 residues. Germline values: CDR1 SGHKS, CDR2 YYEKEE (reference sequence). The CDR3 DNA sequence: TGTGCCAGCAGCTTGGGGGTGGAGACCCAGTACTTC. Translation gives CASSLGVETQYF.

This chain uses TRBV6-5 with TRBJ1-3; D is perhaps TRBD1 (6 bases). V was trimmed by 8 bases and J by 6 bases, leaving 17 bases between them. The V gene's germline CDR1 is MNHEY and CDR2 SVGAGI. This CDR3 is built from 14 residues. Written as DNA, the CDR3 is TGTGCCAGCCGTACAGGGTTTGAATCAAACACCATATATTTT. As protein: CASRTGFESNTIYF.

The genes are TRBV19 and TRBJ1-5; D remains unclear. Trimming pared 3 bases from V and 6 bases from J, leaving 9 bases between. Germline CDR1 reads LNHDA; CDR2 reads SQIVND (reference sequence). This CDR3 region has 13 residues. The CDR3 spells CASSMGWGQPQHF. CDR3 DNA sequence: TGTGCCAGTAGTATGGGGTGGGGTCAGCCCCAGCATTTT.